The clone carrying this T cell receptor (beta chain) has ten or more counts. What it binds is unknown. MiXCR reprocessed the PCR reads for TCRdb. This sample carries roughly 63,000 clones, around 15% of them seen once, and the ten largest clones take about 8.4%. This record comes from a study of metastatic and nonmetastatic thyroid tumors. At the level of the study: Comparative analysis of repertoires was undertaken across blood and tumor or nodule tissue obtained from malignant and benign thyroid patients.

Thyroid surgery was preceded by no treatment in any patient. Overall study findings and caveats: Significantly higher TCR beta diversity was reportedly seen in malignant thyroid tumors than benign nodules, in blood and tumor.

Trimming took off 3 bases at V and 8 bases at J, with 14 bases between the two ends. The CDR3 extends over 15 amino acids. The clonotype originates from a male donor with papillary thyroid cancer or a benign thyroid nodule (not recorded which). Some clones in this sample may be carry-over from other donors' samples. The chain has TRBV12-3 or TRBV12-4 and TRBJ1-6; no clear D. The sample consisted of blood. As DNA, the CDR3 is TGTGCCAGCAGTTTCGGAGACGGCAGCTATTCACCCCTCCACTTT. The encoded protein is CASSFGDGSYSPLHF.